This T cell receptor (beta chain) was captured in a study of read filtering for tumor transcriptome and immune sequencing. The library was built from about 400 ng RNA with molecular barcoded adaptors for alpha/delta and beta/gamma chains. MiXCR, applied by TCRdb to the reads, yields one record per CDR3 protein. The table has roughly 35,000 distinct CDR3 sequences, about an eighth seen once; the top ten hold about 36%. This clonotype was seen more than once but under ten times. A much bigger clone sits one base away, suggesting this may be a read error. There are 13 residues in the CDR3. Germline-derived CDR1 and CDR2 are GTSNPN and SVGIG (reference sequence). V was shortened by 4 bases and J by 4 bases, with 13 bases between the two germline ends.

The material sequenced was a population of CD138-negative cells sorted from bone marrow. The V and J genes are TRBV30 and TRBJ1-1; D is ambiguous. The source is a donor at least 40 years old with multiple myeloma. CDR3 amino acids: CAWNVKGPTEAFF. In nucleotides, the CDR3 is TGTGCCTGGAATGTAAAGGGCCCCACTGAAGCTTTCTTT.